The 26 T cell receptor beta chains reported below all come from one sample, sequenced in a study of blood T cell repertoires in COVID-19. Profiling relied on immunoSEQ multiplex PCR, and the TCRdb table lists in-frame clones only, not all of them. The table has fewer than 350,000 clones, approximately 86% seen once; the top ten hold 2.1%. The sequenced sample was peripheral blood. These receptors all come from a woman under 40 who had recovered from COVID-19.

The chain combines TRBV7-6 with TRBJ2-1, with D possibly being TRBD1 (6 bases). V was trimmed by 5 bases and J by 7 bases, leaving 18 bases between them. Per the germline V gene, CDR1 is SGHVS and CDR2 is FNYEAQ. The CDR3 extends over 15 amino acids. CDR3 sequence (DNA): TGTGCCAGCAGCCGACCCAGGGGTAATGTGAATGAGCAGTTCTTC. Translating gives CASSRPRGNVNEQFF.

The chain carries TRBV28 and TRBJ1-2, with D maybe TRBD1 (6 bases). CDR1 is MDHEN, CDR2 SYDVKM, per germline. This CDR3 has 13 amino acids. Trimming pared 5 bases from V and 4 bases from J, leaving 11 bases between. CDR3 bases: TGTGCCAGCAGTGAGGGACAATTCTATGGCTACACCTTC. Its protein product is CASSEGQFYGYTF.

This chain connects TRBV19 to TRBJ2-1; 9 bases are shared with TRBD1. The CDR3 is 15 residues long. V shed 4 bases, J shed 8 bases, and the junction held 9 bases outside the gene matches. Germline V gene sequence: CDR1 LNHDA, CDR2 SQIVND (reference sequence). The CDR3 region is CASSTGQGFGDEQFF. The CDR3 nucleotides read TGTGCCAGTAGTACAGGACAGGGGTTCGGCGATGAGCAGTTCTTC.

This sequence joins TRBV5-1 and TRBJ2-2, with 12 bases that match TRBD2. The trim removed 1 base at V and 2 bases at J, leaving 3 bases unmatched. Looked up from germline, CDR1 is SGHRS and CDR2 is YFSETQ. The CDR3 has 17 amino acids. The CDR3 DNA reads TGCGCCAGCAGCTTGACTAGCGGGAGGTTCAACACCGGGGAGCTGTTTTTT. It codes for CASSLTSGRFNTGELFF. Filled out from reference TRBV5-1 and TRBJ2-2, the complete variable domain reads KAGVTQTPRYLIKTRGQQVTLSCSPISGHRSVSWYQQTPGQGLQFLFEYFSETQRNKGNFPGRFSGRQFSNSRSEMNVSTLELGDSALYLCASSLTSGRFNTGELFFGEGSRLTVL.

The chain links TRBV13 to TRBJ1-1, with unresolved D. The V gene's germline CDR1 is PRHDT and CDR2 FYEKMQ (reference sequence). With 2 bases removed from V and 4 bases from J, the gap between germline ends came to 8 bases. CDR3 length equals 13 residues. The CDR3 here is CASSLSTATEAFF. DNA for the CDR3: TGTGCCAGCAGCTTATCTACAGCCACTGAAGCTTTCTTT.

As for this clone: Other DNA sequences in the sample encode the same CDR3. The chain combines TRBV6-5 with TRBJ2-7; TRBD2 is a possible D gene (6 bases). Trimming left V 0 bases short and J 2 bases short, with 8 bases between. The CDR3 runs to 14 residues. CDR1 MNHEY and CDR2 SVGAGI come from the germline V gene. CDR3 sequence reads: CASSYSRGAYEQYF. The CDR3 DNA reads as TGTGCCAGCAGTTACTCGCGGGGAGCCTACGAGCAGTACTTC.

V is TRBV11-2 and J is TRBJ2-7; tentatively, D is TRBD1 (6 bases). CDR1 is SGHAT, CDR2 FQNNGV, per germline. Between the trimmed V and J ends, which lost 4 bases and 5 bases, there was a span of 15 bases. CDR3 length: 14 amino acids. The CDR3 nucleotides read TGTGCCAGCAGCTACTCAACAGGGATCCACGAGCAGTACTTC. Amino acids: CASSYSTGIHEQYF.

The chain recombines TRBV6-7 with TRBJ1-1; tentatively, D is TRBD1 (5 bases). TRBV6-7 is flagged as an ORF with uncertain function. V was cut by 8 bases and J by 11 bases, with 21 bases left in between. This CDR3 has 13 amino acids. CDR3 DNA sequence: TGTGCCAGCTTAAACGGGACTACCCCATGGGCTTTCTTT. Protein product: CASLNGTTPWAFF.

The V and J genes are TRBV4-3 and TRBJ2-4; perhaps TRBD1 as D (5 bases). Deletions cut 1 base from V and 9 bases from J, with 10 bases between. CDR1 is LGHNA, CDR2 YSLEER, per germline. This CDR3 has 13 residues. CDR3 nucleotides: TGCGCCAGCAGCCAAGCCTTAGGGGTCATTCAGTACTTC. This sequence encodes CASSQALGVIQYF.

The chain employs TRBV5-4 and TRBJ1-4; TRBD1 matches 10 bases. In germline, CDR1 is SGHNT, CDR2 YYREEE (reference sequence). The CDR3 totals 14 residues. The V segment lost 4 bases and the J segment 6 bases; nucleotides outside the gene matches: 3. This CDR3 is CASSTGTGDEKLFF. CDR3 DNA: TGTGCCAGCAGCACCGGGACAGGGGATGAAAAACTGTTTTTT.

The rearrangement links TRBV6-5 to TRBJ2-3; 7 nucleotides align to TRBD1. The junction had 9 bases not matched to a gene; V was cut back by 2 bases and J by 4 bases. The CDR3 has 16 amino acids. The germline V gene encodes CDR1 MNHEY and CDR2 SVGAGI. The chain's CDR3 is CASSYLGTGASDTQYF. The CDR3 DNA is TGTGCCAGCAGTTACCTGGGCACAGGGGCCTCAGATACGCAGTATTTT.

Concerning this clone itself: Other DNA sequences in this sample translate to the same CDR3. Here the CDR3 reads CASSIGTGGSYEQYF. The CDR3 nucleotides read TGTGCCAGTAGTATAGGGACAGGGGGCTCCTACGAGCAGTACTTC. This chain links TRBV19 with TRBJ2-7; 10 nucleotides match TRBD1. The CDR3 is 15 residues long. Germline V gives CDR1 LNHDA, CDR2 SQIVND (reference sequence). V lost 1 base to trimming and J lost 0 bases; unmatched junction nucleotides: 0.

The rearrangement joins TRBV4-1 to TRBJ2-3; a possible D gene is TRBD1 (6 bases). The CDR3 extends over 14 amino acids. Germline lookup yields CDR1 MGHRA and CDR2 YSYEKL. V lost 3 bases, J lost 5 bases, and 12 bases lay in between. CDR3: CASSQGTIGDTQYF. Here the CDR3 DNA reads TGCGCCAGCAGCCAGGGGACAATAGGAGATACGCAGTATTTT.

This chain joins TRBV2 and TRBJ1-4; weak D call: TRBD1 (5 bases). Trimming pared 7 bases from V and 8 bases from J, leaving 20 bases between. Germline CDR1 is SNHLY and CDR2 is FYNNEI. The CDR3 contains 15 residues. The CDR3 nucleotides read TGTGCCAGCACCGACAGAGGGGCGGGAGGGGAAAAACTGTTTTTT. Its protein product is CASTDRGAGGEKLFF.

This clone occurred once. The rearrangement joins TRBV5-4 to TRBJ1-1; D is perhaps TRBD1 (5 bases). Trimming stripped 2 bases from V and 2 bases from J, with 16 bases between. The CDR3 consists of 16 residues. The germline V gene encodes CDR1 SGHNT and CDR2 YYREEE (reference sequence). The DNA for the CDR3 is TGTGCCAGCAGCTTAGGACCCCGGACAACCAACACTGAAGCTTTCTTT. This gives the protein CASSLGPRTTNTEAFF.

The CDR3 DNA reads TGCAGCGTTGAGGGGGCGACAGCCGTCGCGGATACGCAGTATTTT. Residues: CSVEGATAVADTQYF. J is TRBJ2-3 and V is TRBV29-1; tentative D call: TRBD1 (6 bases). This CDR3 contains 15 residues. Per germline, CDR1 SQVTM and CDR2 ANQGSEA. V was trimmed by 3 bases and J by 6 bases, leaving 19 bases between them.

The V and J genes are TRBV12-5 and TRBJ1-5, with 7 positions matching TRBD1. CDR3 size: 16 residues. V lost 6 bases, J lost 2 bases, and 10 bases stayed unmatched. CDR1 is LGHNT and CDR2 is FRNRAP in the germline V gene. The CDR3 loop reads CASGPYRGEGNQPQHF. CDR3 nucleotide sequence: TGTGCTAGTGGCCCCTACAGGGGCGAAGGCAATCAGCCCCAGCATTTT.

The V call is TRBV27, the J call TRBJ2-7; D possibly corresponds to TRBD1 (8 bases). This CDR3 comprises 13 residues. Germline V gene lookup returns CDR1 MNHEY and CDR2 SMNVEV (reference sequence). The CDR3 region is CASGTGSSYEQYF. CDR3 nucleotide sequence: TGTGCGAGCGGGACAGGTAGCTCCTACGAGCAGTACTTC.

This clone was seen only once. The rearrangement joins TRBV18 to TRBJ1-4; D gene uncertain. The CDR3 extends over 14 amino acids. Trimming stripped 1 base from V and 4 bases from J, with 7 bases between. Germline-derived CDR1 and CDR2 are KGHSH and LQKENI. CDR3 nucleotide sequence: TGTGCCAGCTCACCACTCCAGATTAATGAAAAACTGTTTTTT. It is translated as CASSPLQINEKLFF.

This clone has a single count. This chain connects TRBV2 to TRBJ2-7; TRBD1 agrees at 7 bases. CDR3 size: 13 residues. J was trimmed by 4 bases and V by 8 bases; bases with no gene match: 8. Per germline, CDR1 SNHLY and CDR2 FYNNEI. CDR3 protein: CASHRQGRYEQYF. The CDR3 bases are TGTGCCAGCCATAGACAGGGCCGATACGAGCAGTACTTC.

Only one count was recorded for this clone. The chain combines TRBV30 with TRBJ2-5, with a weak D call TRBD2 (7 bases). The V gene lost 3 bases and the J gene lost 5 bases, with 13 bases spanning the gap. CDR1 GTSNPN and CDR2 SVGIG come from the germline V gene (reference sequence). This CDR3 is 13 amino acids long. The CDR3 region has the DNA TGTGCCTGGAGCGGAGGCGGGGGCGAGACCCAGTACTTC. It yields the protein CAWSGGGGETQYF.

The V call is TRBV19, the J call TRBJ2-7, with TRBD1 matching 10 bases. The V segment lost 4 bases and the J segment 3 bases; nucleotides outside the gene matches: 3. In germline, CDR1 is LNHDA, CDR2 SQIVND (reference sequence). CDR3 length equals 14 residues. For the CDR3, the DNA is TGTGCCAGTAGTAGACAGGGGGCGGACTACGAGCAGTACTTC. It codes for CASSRQGADYEQYF.

The chain employs TRBV10-1 and TRBJ1-1; no definite D call. The CDR3 runs 13 residues. Germline-derived CDR1 and CDR2 are WNHNN and SYGVQD (reference sequence). V was clipped by 11 bases and J by 5 bases, with 18 bases between them. This CDR3 is CAGPDQSGTEAFF. For the CDR3, the DNA is TGCGCCGGGCCGGATCAGTCGGGGACTGAAGCTTTCTTT.

V and J are TRBV7-2 and TRBJ1-6, with 9 bases fitting TRBD1. CDR1 is SGHTA, CDR2 FQGNSA, per germline. The ends lost 5 bases at V and 7 bases at J; junction bases unmatched: 6. CDR3 length equals 15 residues. This CDR3 reads CASSPRGQGNSPLHF. The CDR3 DNA follows: TGTGCCAGCAGCCCTAGGGGACAGGGCAATTCACCCCTCCACTTT.

The chain couples TRBV16 to TRBJ1-4, with no clear D. Deletions cut 3 bases from V and 0 bases from J, with 5 bases between. Germline values: CDR1 KGHSY, CDR2 FQNENV. CDR3 size: 14 residues. The CDR3: CASSQGATNEKLFF. The DNA for the CDR3 is TGTGCCAGCAGCCAGGGAGCAACTAATGAAAAACTGTTTTTT.

The CDR3 coding sequence is TGTGCCAGCACCTCGACAGATTATGGCTACACCTTC. This encodes CASTSTDYGYTF. The chain uses TRBV12-3 or TRBV12-4 and TRBJ1-2; weak D call: TRBD1 (5 bases). CDR3 length: 12 residues. V was cut by 7 bases and J by 5 bases, with 11 bases left in between.